Listed here is a single TCR beta chain. This entry belongs to a study of blood T cell repertoires in COVID-19. Trimming cost V 2 bases and J 1 base; bases outside gene matches: 10. CDR1 is LNHNV and CDR2 is YYDKDF in the germline V gene (reference sequence). The length of the CDR3 is 18 residues. Authors' data handling: The assay estimated nucleated cells by amplifying reference gene primers. Sequencing used immunoSEQ multiplex PCR; TCRdb keeps in-frame clones, though not all of them. V, J and clone size reflect that table, while D and trimming were determined from the DNA. The repertoire has about 110,000 clones, 60% to 85% of them found once; the top ten carry about 2%.

This clonotype was sampled from a woman aged 40 to 55 with acute or convalescent COVID-19. This chain joins TRBV15 and TRBJ2-5, with 10 bases fitting TRBD2. The sequenced sample consisted of peripheral blood. The CDR3 is CATSRPRGSGGFQETQYF. DNA of the CDR3: TGTGCCACCAGCAGACCTAGGGGTAGCGGGGGGTTCCAAGAGACCCAGTACTTC. The full variable domain, its missing parts supplied by reference TRBV15 and TRBJ2-5, is DAMVIQNPRYQVTQFGKPVTLSCSQTLNHNVMYWYQQKSSQAPKLLFHYYDKDFNNEADTPDNFQSRRPNTSFCFLDIRSPGLGDTAMYLCATSRPRGSGGFQETQYFGPGTRLLVL.